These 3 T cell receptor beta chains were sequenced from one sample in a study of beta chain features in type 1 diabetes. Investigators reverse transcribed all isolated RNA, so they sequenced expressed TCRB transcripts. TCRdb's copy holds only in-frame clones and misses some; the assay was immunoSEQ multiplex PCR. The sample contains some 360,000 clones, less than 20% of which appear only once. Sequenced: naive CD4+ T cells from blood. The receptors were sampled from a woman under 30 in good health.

The CDR3: CASSLPGQEAFF. The DNA for the CDR3 is TGCGCCAGCAGCCTCCCGGGTCAGGAAGCTTTCTTT. The chain is built from TRBV5-1 and TRBJ1-1; D unclear. V gave up 4 bases and J gave up 8 bases, with 12 bases separating them. Germline CDR1 SGHRS, CDR2 YFSETQ. CDR3 length: 12 amino acids.

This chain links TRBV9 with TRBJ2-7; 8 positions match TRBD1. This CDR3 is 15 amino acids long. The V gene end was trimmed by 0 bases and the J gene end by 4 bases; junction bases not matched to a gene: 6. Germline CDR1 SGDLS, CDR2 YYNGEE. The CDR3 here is CASSVGTGGIYEQYF. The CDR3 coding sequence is TGTGCCAGCAGCGTAGGAACAGGGGGAATATACGAGCAGTACTTC.

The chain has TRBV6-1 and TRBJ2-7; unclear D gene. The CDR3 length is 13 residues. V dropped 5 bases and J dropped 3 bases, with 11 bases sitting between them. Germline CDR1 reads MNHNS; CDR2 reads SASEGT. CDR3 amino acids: CASSLSGFYEQYF. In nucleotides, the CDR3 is TGTGCCAGCAGTTTAAGTGGCTTCTACGAGCAGTACTTC.